This entry lists 10 T cell receptor beta chains sequenced from one sample in a study. MiXCR, run by TCRdb on the RT-PCR reads, gives a single entry per CDR3 protein. This sample carries more than 550,000 distinct CDR3 sequences, approximately 15% of them seen once, and the ten largest clones take 3.6%. The sample consisted of memory CD4+ T cells from blood. These receptors were obtained from a female donor in good health, serving as a healthy control.

The chain recombines TRBV25-1 with TRBJ2-3; perhaps D is TRBD1 or TRBD2 (5 bases each). This CDR3 is 15 amino acids long. Germline V gene sequence: CDR1 MGHDK, CDR2 SYGVNS. V lost 8 bases, J lost 0 bases, and 15 bases lay in between. The CDR3 DNA follows: TGTGCCAGCCAGTGGGGGACGCCAAGCACAGATACGCAGTATTTT. As protein: CASQWGTPSTDTQYF.

This clonotype turned up a few times. The gene calls are TRBV7-2 and TRBJ2-2; possibly TRBD2 for D (6 bases). With 0 bases removed from V and 7 bases from J, the gap between germline ends came to 6 bases. The CDR3 spans 13 residues. Germline lookup yields CDR1 SGHTA and CDR2 FQGNSA. CDR3 coding DNA: TGTGCCAGCAGCTTAGCGGAGGGCGGGGAGCTGTTTTTT. Its translation is CASSLAEGGELFF.

In its sample, this clonotype was seen a few times. The CDR3 nucleotides are TGCAGTGCTACCGTATTAGGGAACTACAATGAGCAGTTCTTC. Translation: CSATVLGNYNEQFF. This sequence joins TRBV20-1 and TRBJ2-1; D unclear. V was pared by 4 bases and J by 3 bases, with 13 bases between. The V gene's germline CDR1 is DFQATT and CDR2 SNEGSKA (reference sequence). The CDR3 runs to 14 residues.

The V gene is TRBV20-1, the J gene TRBJ2-7, with 9 bases aligning to TRBD1. Trimming took 0 bases from V and 0 from J; bases not matched to a gene: 9. The CDR3 covers 17 residues. The germline CDR1 and CDR2 sequences are DFQATT and SNEGSKA (reference sequence). The chain's CDR3 is CSARDPGQGFNSYEQYF. The CDR3 bases are TGCAGTGCTAGAGATCCGGGACAGGGCTTTAACTCCTACGAGCAGTACTTC.

This chain uses TRBV5-4 with TRBJ2-2; D is perhaps TRBD1 (6 bases). Germline lookup yields CDR1 SGHNT and CDR2 YYREEE (reference sequence). The CDR3 spans 15 residues. Trimming cost V 4 bases and J 3 bases, with 13 bases left between them. As DNA, the CDR3 is TGTGCCAGCAGCCTGCAGGCAGGGGACACCGGGGAGCTGTTTTTT. Translating it yields CASSLQAGDTGELFF.

V is TRBV20-1 and J is TRBJ2-3; D may be TRBD2 (6 bases). CDR3 length: 13 amino acids. The V gene lost 1 base and the J gene lost 4 bases, with 9 bases spanning the gap. Germline V lookup: CDR1 DFQATT, CDR2 SNEGSKA (reference sequence). CDR3 in DNA: TGCAGTGCTAGAGTGGAGGGCCCAGATACGCAGTATTTT. It is translated as CSARVEGPDTQYF.

This clonotype was detected many times. CDR3: CASRKTSGKSYEQYF. The CDR3 nucleotides read TGTGCCAGCAGGAAGACTAGCGGTAAATCCTACGAGCAGTACTTC. The chain recombines TRBV12-3 or TRBV12-4 with TRBJ2-7, with 9 bases identical to TRBD2. The trim removed 6 bases at V and 1 base at J, leaving 7 bases unmatched. The CDR3 is made up of 15 amino acids.

This clonotype was found once. The CDR3 region has the DNA TGTGCCAGCACGGCGGGGCTCTACAATGAGCAGTTCTTC. Its protein is CASTAGLYNEQFF. V and J are TRBV3-1 and TRBJ2-5, with D perhaps TRBD2 (6 bases). The J call may be wrong; the DNA end is better matched by TRBJ2-1. The CDR3 consists of 13 residues. Germline V lookup: CDR1 LGHDT, CDR2 YNNKEL (reference sequence).

The chain links TRBV5-1 to TRBJ2-5, with TRBD1 matching 7 bases. J lost 5 bases, V lost 0 bases, and 10 bases had no gene match. CDR1 is SGHRS and CDR2 is YFSETQ in the germline V gene. The CDR3 has 16 residues. The CDR3 reads CASSLAAGRGLETQYF. DNA of the CDR3: TGCGCCAGCAGCTTGGCCGCCGGCAGGGGGTTGGAGACCCAGTACTTC.

Many counts were recorded for this clonotype. The rearrangement uses TRBV7-2 and TRBJ2-7; 9 bases agree with TRBD2. Germline CDR1 SGHTA, CDR2 FQGNSA. The CDR3 totals 17 residues. The V gene end was trimmed by 5 bases and the J gene end by 0 bases; junction bases not matched to a gene: 11. For the CDR3, the DNA is TGTGCCAGCAGCAGCCGGTCGGCTAGCGGGACCTCCTACGAGCAGTACTTC. This sequence encodes CASSSRSASGTSYEQYF.